The clone carrying this T cell receptor beta chain came up a few times. Its specificity is unknown. These data come from a study of CD8+CD57+ T cells in acquired aplastic anemia. Study-wide findings and caveats: Patients and controls shared over 25 CD8+ CDR3 sequences, highly expressed in patients.

According to the study, genomic DNA was the template for TCR beta VDJ and CDR3 profiling. TCRdb re-derived calls from the reads in MiXCR, one entry per CDR3 protein. The data contain 300,000 or so distinct CDR3 sequences, 50% to 65% of them singletons. Patients picked for sequencing had shown CD8+CD57+ cell expansion detected by flow cytometry. The enrolled patients all had severe acquired aplastic anemia. Patients were treatment-naive when blood was sampled. The CDR3 length is 13 residues. V gave up 0 bases and J gave up 2 bases, with 3 bases separating them. In germline, CDR1 is KGHDR, CDR2 SFDVKD. The chain combines TRBV24-1 with TRBJ1-2; D is uncertain. This receptor was obtained from a human donor with aplastic anemia. Sequencing was carried out using sorted CD4+, CD8+, or CD8+CD57+ T cells (not recorded which) from PBMCs. CDR3 in DNA: TGTGCCACCAGTGATTTGCCCAACTATGGCTACACCTTC. Translated: CATSDLPNYGYTF.